The rows below give T cell receptor beta chains drawn from one sample of a study of response to subunit inactivated influenza vaccine. TCRdb passed the RT-PCR reads through MiXCR, listing each CDR3 protein once. The table shows hundreds of thousands of distinct CDR3 sequences, with around 8% occurring only once. This sample comprised PBMCs from blood, obtained 23 months after vaccination. All receptors come from a man between 50 and 75 years old who received an inactivated influenza vaccine. The CDR3 runs from the conserved cysteine through the conserved F or W. Each record gives: J gene, V gene, D gene, clone size, CDR3 protein, CDR3 DNA. D genes are given only for firm matches. Expanded clones are given a class, and other clones once, few, many or no size at all.

TRBJ1-3 | TRBV6-5 | . | . | CASSYTGSLRSGNTIYF | TGTGCCAGCAGTTATACAGGATCCCTAAGGTCTGGAAACACCATATATTTT
TRBJ2-3 | TRBV18 | . | few | CASSPIRHTWVPGSSGDTQYF | TGTGCCAGCTCACCCATACGACATACTTGGGTTCCCGGGTCTTCTGGAGATACGCAGTATTTT
TRBJ2-3 | TRBV29-1 | . | few | CSLRLGGTDTQYF | TGCAGCCTCCGGTTAGGGGGTACAGATACGCAGTATTTT
TRBJ1-2 | TRBV5-6 | TRBD1 | many | CASSPRTGDGYTF | TGTGCCAGCAGCCCAAGGACAGGGGACGGCTACACCTTC
TRBJ2-2 | TRBV5-1 | TRBD1 | few | CASSSRTGLTGELFF | TGCGCCAGCAGCTCCCGGACAGGGCTAACCGGGGAGCTGTTTTTT
TRBJ1-4 | TRBV14 | . | many | CASSQDSTTSEKLFF | TGTGCCAGCAGCCAAGATTCGACCACTAGTGAAAAACTGTTTTTT
TRBJ2-2 | TRBV12-3/TRBV12-4 | . | many | CASSRLGTPRNTGELFF | TGTGCCAGCAGTCGACTTGGGACCCCGAGGAACACCGGGGAGCTGTTTTTT
TRBJ1-1 | TRBV9 | TRBD1 | many | CASSLQQGAISEAFF | TGTGCCAGCAGCCTCCAACAGGGGGCAATAAGTGAAGCTTTCTTT
TRBJ2-1 | TRBV29-1 | TRBD2 | once | CSVVAGKGQFF | TGCAGCGTCGTAGCGGGAAAGGGGCAGTTCTTC
TRBJ2-3 | TRBV5-1 | . | few | CASSLEPGAKDTQYF | TGCGCCAGCAGCTTGGAACCGGGGGCAAAAGATACGCAGTATTTT
TRBJ2-3 | TRBV5-1 | . | many | CASIEGTSTDTQYF | TGCGCCAGCATCGAGGGAACTAGCACAGATACGCAGTATTTT
TRBJ2-1 | TRBV27 | TRBD2 | . | CASGGRANNEQFF | TGTGCCAGTGGTGGGAGGGCGAACAATGAGCAGTTCTTC
TRBJ2-5 | TRBV28 | . | . | CASTTREAGQETQYF | TGTGCCAGCACCACCAGGGAGGCAGGCCAAGAGACCCAGTACTTC
TRBJ2-2 | TRBV4-1 | . | few | CASSQETVISGELFF | TGCGCCAGCAGCCAAGAGACAGTAATCTCAGGGGAGCTGTTTTTT
TRBJ2-1 | TRBV5-1 | . | few | CASSSGSSNEQFF | TGCGCCAGCAGCTCCGGGAGTTCCAATGAGCAGTTCTTC
TRBJ2-7 | TRBV7-2 | TRBD1 | . | CASSWGQGTGSYEQYF | TGTGCCAGTAGCTGGGGACAGGGGACTGGGTCCTACGAGCAGTACTTC
TRBJ2-7 | TRBV6-1 | TRBD2 | few | CASKRAGGLDEQYF | TGTGCCAGTAAAAGAGCGGGAGGGCTGGACGAGCAGTACTTC
TRBJ2-1 | TRBV28 | TRBD1 | few | CASSLVQGAGYNEQFF | TGTGCCAGCAGTTTAGTACAGGGGGCGGGCTACAATGAGCAGTTCTTC
TRBJ2-2 | TRBV20-1 | TRBD2 | few | CSASQGLANTGELFF | TGCAGTGCTAGTCAGGGACTAGCTAACACCGGGGAGCTGTTTTTT
TRBJ1-1 | TRBV6-5 | . | many | CASSYIAGHVGRDTEAFF | TGTGCCAGCAGTTACATTGCGGGACATGTTGGGAGGGACACTGAAGCTTTCTTT
TRBJ2-2 | TRBV24-1 | . | . | CATMPRANTGELFF | TGTGCCACCATGCCAAGGGCGAACACCGGGGAGCTGTTTTTT
TRBJ2-1 | TRBV10-3 | TRBD2 | many | CAISTTSVVQFF | TGTGCCATCAGTACAACTAGCGTAGTGCAGTTCTTC
TRBJ2-1 | TRBV7-9 | TRBD2 | many | CASSLAGTNEQFF | TGTGCCAGCAGCCTAGCGGGGACAAATGAGCAGTTCTTC
TRBJ1-6 | TRBV4-2 | TRBD1 | . | CASSRQGVAKGLGGIHF | TGTGCCAGCAGCCGACAGGGTGTTGCAAAGGGACTGGGGGGAATCCACTTT
TRBJ2-1 | TRBV4-3 | . | few | CASSQEAVSYNEQFF | TGCGCCAGCAGCCAAGAGGCAGTCTCCTACAATGAGCAGTTCTTC
TRBJ1-1 | TRBV9 | TRBD1 | . | CASSPRTGGRSTEAFF | TGTGCCAGCAGCCCTCGGACAGGGGGGAGGAGCACTGAAGCTTTCTTT
TRBJ2-3 | TRBV29-1 | . | many | CSVERIFRASESMGPDTQYF | TGCAGCGTTGAACGTATATTTAGGGCTAGCGAAAGCATGGGGCCAGATACGCAGTATTTT
TRBJ2-3 | TRBV5-1 | TRBD2 | . | CASSLGTAGGSDTQYF | TGCGCCAGCAGCTTGGGAACAGCGGGGGGATCAGATACGCAGTATTTT
TRBJ1-1 | TRBV5-1 | TRBD1 | few | CASSLERQGEAFF | TGCGCCAGCAGCTTGGAACGACAGGGTGAAGCTTTCTTT
TRBJ2-4 | TRBV7-2 | . | few | CASSPNRDIKNIQYF | TGTGCCAGCAGCCCCAACCGGGACATAAAAAACATTCAGTACTTC
TRBJ1-1 | TRBV3-1 | . | . | CASSPGLRNTEAFF | TGTGCCAGCAGCCCGGGACTGAGGAACACTGAAGCTTTCTTT
TRBJ2-2 | TRBV7-9 | . | many | CASRALGNTGELFF | TGTGCCAGCAGAGCATTGGGGAACACCGGGGAGCTGTTTTTT
TRBJ2-5 | TRBV5-1 | TRBD1 | many | CASSLRTGQETQYF | TGCGCCAGCAGCTTAAGGACAGGGCAAGAGACCCAGTACTTC
TRBJ2-3 | TRBV20-1 | TRBD1 | . | CSAEGQGTDTQYF | TGCAGTGCCGAGGGACAGGGCACAGATACGCAGTATTTT
TRBJ2-1 | TRBV19 | TRBD2 | few | CASSSRSGGYNEQFF | TGTGCCAGTAGTAGCCGAAGCGGGGGCTACAATGAGCAGTTCTTC
TRBJ2-1 | TRBV7-6 | . | few | CASSPLGKGNEQFF | TGTGCCAGCAGCCCCTTGGGAAAAGGGAATGAGCAGTTCTTC
TRBJ2-2 | TRBV29-1 | TRBD1 | . | CSVERWLSTGTNTGELFF | TGCAGCGTTGAACGATGGCTTTCGACAGGGACGAACACCGGGGAGCTGTTTTTT
TRBJ1-5 | TRBV4-1 | . | . | CASSQEDYSNQPQHF | TGCGCCAGCAGCCAAGAGGATTATAGCAATCAGCCCCAGCATTTT
TRBJ2-1 | TRBV7-9 | . | many | CASSPSGQLSEQFF | TGTGCCAGCAGCCCGTCCGGACAGTTGAGTGAGCAGTTCTTC
TRBJ2-7 | TRBV28 | TRBD1 | few | CASSLGKFDREIIHEQYF | TGTGCCAGCAGTTTAGGGAAATTTGACAGGGAAATCATCCACGAGCAGTACTTC
TRBJ2-1 | TRBV25-1 | TRBD1 | few | CASTTGGLEQFF | TGTGCCAGCACGACAGGGGGCCTTGAGCAGTTCTTC
TRBJ2-1 | TRBV7-8 | TRBD2 | many | CASSIGLAGGYNEQFF | TGTGCCAGCAGCATCGGACTAGCGGGAGGCTACAATGAGCAGTTCTTC
TRBJ1-1 | TRBV29-1 | . | . | CSGGHITLSEAFF | TGCAGCGGAGGACACATAACCCTTTCTGAAGCTTTCTTT
TRBJ2-1 | TRBV2 | TRBD2 | . | CASSGFGGGPNEQFF | TGTGCCAGCAGTGGCTTCGGGGGGGGCCCGAATGAGCAGTTCTTC
TRBJ2-5 | TRBV24-1 | TRBD2 | few | CATSDPGLAGGYQETQYF | TGTGCCACCAGTGACCCCGGACTAGCGGGAGGGTACCAAGAGACCCAGTACTTC